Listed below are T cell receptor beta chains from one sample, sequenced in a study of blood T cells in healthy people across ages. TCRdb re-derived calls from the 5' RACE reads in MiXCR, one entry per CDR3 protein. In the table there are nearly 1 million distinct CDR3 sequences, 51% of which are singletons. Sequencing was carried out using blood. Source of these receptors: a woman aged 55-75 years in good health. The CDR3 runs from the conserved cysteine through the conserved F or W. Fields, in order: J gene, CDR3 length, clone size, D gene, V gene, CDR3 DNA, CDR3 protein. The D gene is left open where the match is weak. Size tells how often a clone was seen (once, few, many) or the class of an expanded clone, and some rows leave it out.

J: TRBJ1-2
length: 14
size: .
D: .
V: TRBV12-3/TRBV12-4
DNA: TGTGCCAGCACCCCCGTGGGCAGGGAAAGTGGCTACACCTTC
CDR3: CASTPVGRESGYTF

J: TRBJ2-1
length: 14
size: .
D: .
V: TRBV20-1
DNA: TGCAGTGCGATCCGGGAGAGCTCCTACAATGAGCAGTTCTTC
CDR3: CSAIRESSYNEQFF

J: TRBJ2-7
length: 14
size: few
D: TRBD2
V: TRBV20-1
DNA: TGCAGTGCGGGCGGGACTAGCGGGAACTACGAGCAGTACTTC
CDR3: CSAGGTSGNYEQYF

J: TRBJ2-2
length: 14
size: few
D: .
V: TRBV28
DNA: TGTGCCAGCAGGGCAGGGTTAAACACCGGGGAGCTGTTTTTT
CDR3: CASRAGLNTGELFF

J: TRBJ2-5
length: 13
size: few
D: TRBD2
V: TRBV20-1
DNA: TGCAGTGTTTCTAGCGGAACGCGAGAGACCCAGTACTTC
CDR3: CSVSSGTRETQYF

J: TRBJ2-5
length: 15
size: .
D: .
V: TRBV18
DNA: TGTGCCAGCTCACCATTTAGGGGGAGGATCGATGAGCAGTACTTC
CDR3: CASSPFRGRIDEQYF

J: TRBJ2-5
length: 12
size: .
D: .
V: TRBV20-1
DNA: TGCAGTGCTAGGTTTAATTCCGAGACCCAGTACTTC
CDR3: CSARFNSETQYF

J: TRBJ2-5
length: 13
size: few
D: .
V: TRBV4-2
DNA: TGTGCCAGCAGCCAGGCCAGCGATGAGACCCAGTACTTC
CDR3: CASSQASDETQYF

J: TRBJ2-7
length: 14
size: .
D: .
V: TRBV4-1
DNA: TGCGCCAGCAGCCACCTACAGGACTCCTACGAGCAGTACTTC
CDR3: CASSHLQDSYEQYF

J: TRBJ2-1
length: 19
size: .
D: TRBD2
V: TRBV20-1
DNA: TGCAGTGCCAGGGCGGACAGTGAGACTAGCGGGCCCTCCTACAATGAGCAGTTCTTC
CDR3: CSARADSETSGPSYNEQFF

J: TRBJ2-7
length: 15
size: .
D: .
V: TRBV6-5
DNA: TGTGCCAGCAGTTACTCGAAGAGGAAGGTTTACGAGCAGTACTTC
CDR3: CASSYSKRKVYEQYF

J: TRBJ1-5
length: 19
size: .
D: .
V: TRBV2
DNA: TGTGCCAGCAGCGACCCACTATTCAGGGGCCCGACTAGCAATCAGCCCCAGCATTTT
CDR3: CASSDPLFRGPTSNQPQHF

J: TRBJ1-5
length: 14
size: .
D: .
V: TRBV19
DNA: TGTGCCAGTAGTGGGTGGTCAAGCAATCAGCCCCAGCATTTT
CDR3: CASSGWSSNQPQHF

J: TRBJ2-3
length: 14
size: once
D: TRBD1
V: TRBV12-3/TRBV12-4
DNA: TGTGCCAGCAGTTTGAAGGGGGCAGGAGATACGGAATATTTT
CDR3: CASSLKGAGDTEYF

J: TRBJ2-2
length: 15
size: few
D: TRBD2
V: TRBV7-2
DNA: TGTGCCAGCAGCGTTAGCGGGAGGGGCACCGGGGAGCTGTTTTTT
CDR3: CASSVSGRGTGELFF

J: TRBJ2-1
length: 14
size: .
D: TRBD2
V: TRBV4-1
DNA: TGCGCCAGCAGCCAAGGGACTAGCGGGGATGAGCAGTTCTTC
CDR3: CASSQGTSGDEQFF

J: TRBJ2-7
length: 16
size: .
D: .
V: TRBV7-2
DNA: TGTGCCAGCAGCTTGTGGGGGGGCCCCCGGCCTTACGAGCAGTACTTC
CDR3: CASSLWGGPRPYEQYF

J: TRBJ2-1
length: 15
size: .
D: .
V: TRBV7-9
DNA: TGTGCCAGCAGCTTACCCACAGGGCTAGGCAATGAGCAGTTCTTC
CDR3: CASSLPTGLGNEQFF

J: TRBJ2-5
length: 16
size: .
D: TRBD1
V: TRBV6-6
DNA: TGTGCCAGCAGCCATACAGGGGGCCAATATCAAGAGACCCAGTACTTC
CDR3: CASSHTGGQYQETQYF

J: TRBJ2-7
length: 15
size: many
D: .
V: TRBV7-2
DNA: TGTGCCAGCAGCTTAGTTACGGACAGCCCTTACGAGCAGTACTTC
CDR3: CASSLVTDSPYEQYF

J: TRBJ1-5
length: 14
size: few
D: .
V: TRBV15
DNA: TGTGCCACCAGCCGAAGACAGGACGATCAGCCCCAGCATTTT
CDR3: CATSRRQDDQPQHF

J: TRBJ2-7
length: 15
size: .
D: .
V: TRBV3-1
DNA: TGTGCCAGCAGCCAAGGACCACTTCATTCCTACGAGCAGTACTTC
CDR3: CASSQGPLHSYEQYF

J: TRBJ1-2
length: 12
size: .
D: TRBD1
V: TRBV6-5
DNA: TGTGCCAGCAGCTGGGGACAGGGCGGCTACACCTTC
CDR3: CASSWGQGGYTF

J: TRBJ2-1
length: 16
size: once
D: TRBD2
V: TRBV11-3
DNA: TGTGCCAGCAGCTCGGGGGGCGGGAGGGGTTACAATGAGCAGTTCTTC
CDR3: CASSSGGGRGYNEQFF

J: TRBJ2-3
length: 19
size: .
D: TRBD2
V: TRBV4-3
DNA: TGCGCCAGCAGCCAAGAGCTAGCGGGAGGGCATCTAGGCACAGATACGCAGTATTTT
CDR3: CASSQELAGGHLGTDTQYF

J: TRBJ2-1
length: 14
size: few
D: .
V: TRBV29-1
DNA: TGCAGCGTTGAAGGGTTAGGATCCGGCAATGAGCAGTTCTTC
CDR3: CSVEGLGSGNEQFF

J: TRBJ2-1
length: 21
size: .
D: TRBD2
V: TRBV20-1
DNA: TGCAGTGCTAGAACCGGGACTAGCGGGAGGGCCCCCCTGGGCTCCTACAATGAGCAGTTCTTC
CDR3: CSARTGTSGRAPLGSYNEQFF

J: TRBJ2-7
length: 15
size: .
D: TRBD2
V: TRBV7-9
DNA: TGTGCCAGCAGTCCGACTAGCGGAGCGAACTGCGAGCAGTACTTC
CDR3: CASSPTSGANCEQYF

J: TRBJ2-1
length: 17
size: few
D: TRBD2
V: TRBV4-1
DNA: TGCGCCAGCAGCCTTCATTCCCGGGCGGGACTAGTGAATGAGCAGTTCTTC
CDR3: CASSLHSRAGLVNEQFF

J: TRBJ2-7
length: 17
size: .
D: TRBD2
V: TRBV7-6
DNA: TGTGCCAGCAGCTCTTTGACTAGCGGGAGGGATAACTACGAGCAGTACTTC
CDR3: CASSSLTSGRDNYEQYF

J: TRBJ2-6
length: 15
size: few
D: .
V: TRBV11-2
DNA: TGTGCCAGCAGCTTAGGTATACCTGGGGCCAACGTCCTGACTTTC
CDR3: CASSLGIPGANVLTF

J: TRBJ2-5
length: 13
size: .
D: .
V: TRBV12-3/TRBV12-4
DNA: TGTGCCAGCAGGCAGGGCGTGGAGGAGACCCAGTACTTC
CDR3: CASRQGVEETQYF

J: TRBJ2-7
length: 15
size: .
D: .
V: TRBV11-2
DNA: TGTGCCAGCAGCTTAATCCGGGAGCCTTCCTACGAGCAGTACTTC
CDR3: CASSLIREPSYEQYF

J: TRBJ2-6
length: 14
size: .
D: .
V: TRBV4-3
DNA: TGCGCCAGCGGTCGAGGCACTGGGGCCAACGTCCTGACTTTC
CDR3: CASGRGTGANVLTF

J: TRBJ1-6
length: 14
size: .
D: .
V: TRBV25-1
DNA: TGTGCCAGCAGTGTTGGCCTATCGAATTCACCCCTCCACTTT
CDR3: CASSVGLSNSPLHF

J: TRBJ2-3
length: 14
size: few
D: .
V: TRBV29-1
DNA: TGCAGCGTTGTCGGGGGTTTAGGCACAGATACGCAGTATTTT
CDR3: CSVVGGLGTDTQYF

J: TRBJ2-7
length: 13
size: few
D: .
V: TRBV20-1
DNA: TGCAGTGCTCCCGAGTCACTAGGAGGAGAGCAGTACTTC
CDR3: CSAPESLGGEQYF

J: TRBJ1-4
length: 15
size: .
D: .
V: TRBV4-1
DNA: TGCGCCAGCAGCCGGATTTTCGGTGCTAATGAAAAACTGTTTTTT
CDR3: CASSRIFGANEKLFF

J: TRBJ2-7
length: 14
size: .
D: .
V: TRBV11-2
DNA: TGTGCCAGCAGCTTAGATAGTTGGGGGAACGAGCAGTACTTC
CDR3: CASSLDSWGNEQYF

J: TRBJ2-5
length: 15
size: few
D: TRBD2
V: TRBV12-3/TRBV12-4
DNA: TGTGCCAGCGAGGATACTAGCGGGACTCGAGAGACCCAGTACTTC
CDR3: CASEDTSGTRETQYF

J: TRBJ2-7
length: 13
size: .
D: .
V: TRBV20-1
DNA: TGCAGTGTTCCGGGGCAGATCTCCTACGAGCAGTACTTC
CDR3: CSVPGQISYEQYF

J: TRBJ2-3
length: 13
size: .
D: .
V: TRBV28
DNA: TGTGCCAGCAGTTTAACAGCTTTAGATACGCAGTATTTT
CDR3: CASSLTALDTQYF

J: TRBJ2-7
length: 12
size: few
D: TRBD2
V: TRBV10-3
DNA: TGTGCCATCAGGGAGCGGGAGAGCGAGCAGTACTTC
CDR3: CAIRERESEQYF